This T cell receptor beta chain stems from a study of blood T cell repertoires in COVID-19. Study information: Sites in the United States, Italy and Spain provided acute and convalescent COVID-19 samples. Nucleic acid was either cDNA or gDNA, and it came from T cells, B-cell-depleted T cells, or PBMCs.

This clone has just one count. In the original processing: Amplified reference gene primers provided the basis for estimating nucleated cell counts. Here immunoSEQ multiplex PCR was the method, and the copy in TCRdb shows in-frame clones only, minus some. V, J and clone size are those of that table, while D and trimming were read from the DNA. The data contain over 45,000 clones, roughly 85% of them seen just once; the ten biggest clones take up roughly 13%. This receptor was taken from a human donor in a cohort sampled during active COVID-19. What was sequenced was peripheral blood.

CDR3 nucleotides: TGTGCCAGCATCCTCACACCCGGACAGGGAGAAAAACTGTTTTTT. This translates into CASILTPGQGEKLFF. The gene calls are TRBV28 and TRBJ1-4; 8 nucleotides line up with TRBD1. V lost 7 bases, J lost 8 bases, and 12 bases stayed unmatched. The CDR3 is 15 residues long. Germline lookup yields CDR1 MDHEN and CDR2 SYDVKM.